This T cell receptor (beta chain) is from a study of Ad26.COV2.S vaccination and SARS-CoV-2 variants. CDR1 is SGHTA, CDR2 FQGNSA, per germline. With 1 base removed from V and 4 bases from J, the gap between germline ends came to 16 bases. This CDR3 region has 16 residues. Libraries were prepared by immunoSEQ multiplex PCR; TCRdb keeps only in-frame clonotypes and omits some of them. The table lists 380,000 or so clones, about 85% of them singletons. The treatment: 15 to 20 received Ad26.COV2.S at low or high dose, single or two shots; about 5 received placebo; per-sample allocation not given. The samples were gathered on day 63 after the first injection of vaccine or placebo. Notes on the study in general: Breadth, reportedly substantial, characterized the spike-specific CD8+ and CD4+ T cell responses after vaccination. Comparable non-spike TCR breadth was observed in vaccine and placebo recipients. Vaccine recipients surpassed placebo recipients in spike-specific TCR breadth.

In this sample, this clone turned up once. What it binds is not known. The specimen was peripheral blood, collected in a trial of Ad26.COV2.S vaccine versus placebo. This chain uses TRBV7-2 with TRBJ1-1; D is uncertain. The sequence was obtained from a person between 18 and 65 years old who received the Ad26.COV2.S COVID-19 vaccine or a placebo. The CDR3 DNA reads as TGTGCCAGCAGCTTAGGCCCGGGCTTTCTGGGCACTGAAGCTTTCTTT. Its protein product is CASSLGPGFLGTEAFF. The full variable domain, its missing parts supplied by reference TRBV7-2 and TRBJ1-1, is GAGVSQSPSNKVTEKGKDVELRCDPISGHTALYWYRQSLGQGLEFLIYFQGNSAPDKSGLPSDRFSAERTGGSVSTLTIQRTQQEDSAVYLCASSLGPGFLGTEAFFGQGTRLTVV.